The rows below give T cell receptor beta chains drawn from one sample of a study of T-cell reconstitution after alpha-beta-depleted transplantation in children. TCRdb itself ran the PCR reads through MiXCR, one entry per CDR3 protein. The repertoire includes nearly 550,000 distinct CDR3 sequences, 15% to 20% of them detected once, and 2.5% to 3.5% sits in the top ten. The specimen comprised PBMCs from the stem cell graft donor, sampled from the stem cell graft. The receptor set was obtained from a human donor who donated a stem cell graft to a child with acute lymphoblastic leukemia. Each CDR3 is given with its conserved first and last residue. The order of the fields is CDR3 DNA, CDR3 protein, J gene, clone size, D gene, V gene. The D gene is left open where the match is weak. Not all rows give a size; the values are once, few, many and, for expanded clones, a class.

CDR3nt: TGTGCCAGCAGCCAACTGGACAGGGGCTCAGATACGCAGTATTTT
CDR3aa: CASSQLDRGSDTQYF
j_gene: TRBJ2-3
abundance: few
d_gene: TRBD1
v_gene: TRBV3-1

CDR3nt: TGCAGCGTTGAGAGGGGGGGCGATGGAGGCTACACCTTC
CDR3aa: CSVERGGDGGYTF
j_gene: TRBJ1-2
abundance: NA
d_gene: NA
v_gene: TRBV29-1

CDR3nt: TGTGCCAGCAGCTTAGGGCTGGGACAGAACTATGGCTACACCTTC
CDR3aa: CASSLGLGQNYGYTF
j_gene: TRBJ1-2
abundance: NA
d_gene: TRBD1
v_gene: TRBV11-2

CDR3nt: TGCAGTGCTACCACCTATGGACAGCCTCGGGAGACCCAGTACTTC
CDR3aa: CSATTYGQPRETQYF
j_gene: TRBJ2-5
abundance: NA
d_gene: NA
v_gene: TRBV20-1

CDR3nt: TGCAGTGCTAGAGATCTTCAGGGCCCCTACGAGCAGTACTTC
CDR3aa: CSARDLQGPYEQYF
j_gene: TRBJ2-7
abundance: NA
d_gene: NA
v_gene: TRBV20-1

CDR3nt: TGCGCCAGCAGCTTCGACATTAACTACGAGCAGTACTTC
CDR3aa: CASSFDINYEQYF
j_gene: TRBJ2-7
abundance: NA
d_gene: NA
v_gene: TRBV5-1

CDR3nt: TGTGCCAGCAGCACCGAGCCGACTAGCCCCCAAGAGACCCAGTACTTC
CDR3aa: CASSTEPTSPQETQYF
j_gene: TRBJ2-5
abundance: NA
d_gene: TRBD2
v_gene: TRBV9

CDR3nt: TGCAGTGCGACGAAAAAGGGGAGCACTGAAGCTTTCTTT
CDR3aa: CSATKKGSTEAFF
j_gene: TRBJ1-1
abundance: NA
d_gene: NA
v_gene: TRBV20-1

CDR3nt: TGCAGTGCTAGAGATTTGGGGATTGAAGATACGCAGTATTTT
CDR3aa: CSARDLGIEDTQYF
j_gene: TRBJ2-3
abundance: few
d_gene: NA
v_gene: TRBV20-1

CDR3nt: TGCGCCAGCAGCTTGGCCGAACAGGGTAGTAATGAGCAGTTCTTC
CDR3aa: CASSLAEQGSNEQFF
j_gene: TRBJ2-1
abundance: NA
d_gene: NA
v_gene: TRBV5-1

CDR3nt: TGTGCCAGCAGTCGAATGGACAGTCGGGGTTACGAGCAGTACTTC
CDR3aa: CASSRMDSRGYEQYF
j_gene: TRBJ2-7
abundance: NA
d_gene: NA
v_gene: TRBV12-3/TRBV12-4

CDR3nt: TGTGCCAGCAGTAGCAGGGAAAATCAGCCCCAGCATTTT
CDR3aa: CASSSRENQPQHF
j_gene: TRBJ1-5
abundance: NA
d_gene: NA
v_gene: TRBV6-1

CDR3nt: TGTGCCACCAGCAGAGATCAGGGGCCAGATACGCAGTATTTT
CDR3aa: CATSRDQGPDTQYF
j_gene: TRBJ2-3
abundance: NA
d_gene: NA
v_gene: TRBV15

CDR3nt: TGTGCCATCAGAGCGGGTTTCCAAGAGACCCAGTACTTC
CDR3aa: CAIRAGFQETQYF
j_gene: TRBJ2-5
abundance: NA
d_gene: NA
v_gene: TRBV12-3/TRBV12-4

CDR3nt: TGCGCCAGCAGCTTACGAACAGGGGGCCCCCAAGAGACCCAGTACTTC
CDR3aa: CASSLRTGGPQETQYF
j_gene: TRBJ2-5
abundance: few
d_gene: TRBD1
v_gene: TRBV5-1

CDR3nt: TGCAGTGTTCACCCCATGTCTGGGACAGTTAATTCACCCCTCCACTTT
CDR3aa: CSVHPMSGTVNSPLHF
j_gene: TRBJ1-6
abundance: few
d_gene: TRBD1
v_gene: TRBV20-1

CDR3nt: TGTGCCAGCAGGCAGGGACTCAAGCAAGAGACCCAGTACTTC
CDR3aa: CASRQGLKQETQYF
j_gene: TRBJ2-5
abundance: few
d_gene: NA
v_gene: TRBV13

CDR3nt: TGTGCCAGCAGCTTAGGGAACCAGGAGACCCAGTACTTC
CDR3aa: CASSLGNQETQYF
j_gene: TRBJ2-5
abundance: few
d_gene: NA
v_gene: TRBV7-9

CDR3nt: TGTGCCACCAGCACCCACCCAGGGGACAGGACATTCTACCAAGAGACCCAGTACTTC
CDR3aa: CATSTHPGDRTFYQETQYF
j_gene: TRBJ2-5
abundance: NA
d_gene: TRBD1
v_gene: TRBV15

CDR3nt: TGTGCCAGCAGCTTCCAATCTCTAGCGGGAGGTCACAATGAGCAGTTCTTC
CDR3aa: CASSFQSLAGGHNEQFF
j_gene: TRBJ2-1
abundance: NA
d_gene: TRBD2
v_gene: TRBV7-6

CDR3nt: TGCGCCAGCAGCCAAGTGGGTTTTTTAGAAGGACGCTATGGCTACACCTTC
CDR3aa: CASSQVGFLEGRYGYTF
j_gene: TRBJ1-2
abundance: few
d_gene: NA
v_gene: TRBV4-1